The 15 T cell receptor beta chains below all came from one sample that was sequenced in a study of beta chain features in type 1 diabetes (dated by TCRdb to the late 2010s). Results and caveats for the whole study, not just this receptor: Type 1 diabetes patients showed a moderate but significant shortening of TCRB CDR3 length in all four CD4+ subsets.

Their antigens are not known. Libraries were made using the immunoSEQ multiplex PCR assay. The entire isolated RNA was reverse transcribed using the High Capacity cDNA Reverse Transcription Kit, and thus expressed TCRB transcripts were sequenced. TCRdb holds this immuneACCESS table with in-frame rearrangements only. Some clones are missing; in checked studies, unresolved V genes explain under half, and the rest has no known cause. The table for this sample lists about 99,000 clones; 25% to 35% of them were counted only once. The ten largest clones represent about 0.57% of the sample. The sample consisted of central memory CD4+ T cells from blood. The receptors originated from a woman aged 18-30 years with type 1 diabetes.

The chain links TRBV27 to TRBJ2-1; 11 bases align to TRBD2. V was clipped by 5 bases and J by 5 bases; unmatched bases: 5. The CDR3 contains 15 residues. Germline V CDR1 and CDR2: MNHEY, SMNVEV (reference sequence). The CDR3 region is CASSGLAGGDNEQFF. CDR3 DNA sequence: TGTGCCAGCAGTGGCTTAGCGGGAGGGGACAATGAGCAGTTCTTC.

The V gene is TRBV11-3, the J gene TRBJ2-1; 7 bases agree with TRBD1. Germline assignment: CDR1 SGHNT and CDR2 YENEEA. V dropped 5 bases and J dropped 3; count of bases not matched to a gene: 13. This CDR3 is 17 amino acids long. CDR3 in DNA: TGTGCCAGCAGCCAAGCTTGGGCAGGGGGTCTCTACAATGAGCAGTTCTTC. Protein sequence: CASSQAWAGGLYNEQFF.

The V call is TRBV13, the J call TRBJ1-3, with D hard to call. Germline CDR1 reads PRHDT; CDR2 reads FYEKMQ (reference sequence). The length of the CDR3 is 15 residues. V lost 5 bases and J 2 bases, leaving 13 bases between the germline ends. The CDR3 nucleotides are TGTGCCAGCAGCCGTCGACAAGGCACTGGAAACACCATATATTTT. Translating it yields CASSRRQGTGNTIYF.

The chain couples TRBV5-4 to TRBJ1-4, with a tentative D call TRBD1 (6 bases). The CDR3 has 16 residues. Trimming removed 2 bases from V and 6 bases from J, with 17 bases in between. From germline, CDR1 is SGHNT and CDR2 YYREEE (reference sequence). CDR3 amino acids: CASSLNAATGYEKLFF. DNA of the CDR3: TGTGCCAGCAGCTTAAATGCGGCAACAGGGTATGAAAAACTGTTTTTT. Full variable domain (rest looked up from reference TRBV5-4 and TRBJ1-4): ETGVTQSPTHLIKTRGQQVTLRCSSQSGHNTVSWYQQALGQGPQFIFQYYREEENGRGNFPPRFSGLQFPNYSSELNVNALELDDSALYLCASSLNAATGYEKLFFGSGTQLSVL.

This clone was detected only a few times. The CDR3: CASSTQGGLKAFF. In nucleotides, the CDR3 is TGTGCCAGCAGTACCCAGGGGGGCCTAAAGGCTTTCTTT. V usage is TRBV25-1 and J usage is TRBJ1-1; 7 positions agree with TRBD1. CDR3 length: 13 residues. V dropped 5 bases and J dropped 11; count of bases not matched to a gene: 11. The germline CDR1 and CDR2 sequences are MGHDK and SYGVNS.

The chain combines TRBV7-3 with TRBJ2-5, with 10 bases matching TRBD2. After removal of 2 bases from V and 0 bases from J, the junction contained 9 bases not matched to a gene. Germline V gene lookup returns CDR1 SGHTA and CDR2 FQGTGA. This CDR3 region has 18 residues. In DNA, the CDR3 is TGTGCCAGCAGCTTAGTCCCTAGCGGGAGCCCCAACCAAGAGACCCAGTACTTC. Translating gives CASSLVPSGSPNQETQYF.

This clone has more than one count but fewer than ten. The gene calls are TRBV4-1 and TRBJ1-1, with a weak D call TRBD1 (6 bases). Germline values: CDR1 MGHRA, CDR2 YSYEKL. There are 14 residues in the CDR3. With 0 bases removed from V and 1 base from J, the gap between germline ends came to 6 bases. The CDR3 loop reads CASSQEDRNTEAFF. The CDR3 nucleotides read TGCGCCAGCAGCCAAGAGGACAGGAACACTGAAGCTTTCTTT.

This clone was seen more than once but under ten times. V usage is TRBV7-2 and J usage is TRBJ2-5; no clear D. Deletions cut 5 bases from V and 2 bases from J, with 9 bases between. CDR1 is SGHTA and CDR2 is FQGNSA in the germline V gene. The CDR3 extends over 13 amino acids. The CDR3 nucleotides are TGTGCCAGCAGCCAGGTCATGCAAGAGACCCAGTACTTC. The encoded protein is CASSQVMQETQYF.

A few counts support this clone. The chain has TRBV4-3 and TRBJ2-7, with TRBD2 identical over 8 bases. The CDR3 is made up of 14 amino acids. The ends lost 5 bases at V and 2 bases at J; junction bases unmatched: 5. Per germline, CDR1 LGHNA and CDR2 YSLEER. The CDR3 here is CASSASLAAYEQYV. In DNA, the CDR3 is TGCGCCAGCAGCGCATCACTAGCGGCCTACGAGCAGTACGTC.

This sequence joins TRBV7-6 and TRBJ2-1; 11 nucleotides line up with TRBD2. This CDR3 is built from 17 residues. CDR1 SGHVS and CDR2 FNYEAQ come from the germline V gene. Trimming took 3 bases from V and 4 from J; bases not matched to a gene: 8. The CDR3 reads CASSFSPLAGGYNEQFF. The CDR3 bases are TGTGCCAGCAGCTTCTCGCCCCTAGCGGGAGGTTACAATGAGCAGTTCTTC. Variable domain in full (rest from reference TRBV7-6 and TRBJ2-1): GAGVSQSPRYKVTKRGQDVALRCDPISGHVSLYWYRQALGQGPEFLTYFNYEAQQDKSGLPNDRFSAERPEGSISTLTIQRTEQRDSAMYRCASSFSPLAGGYNEQFFGPGTRLTVL.

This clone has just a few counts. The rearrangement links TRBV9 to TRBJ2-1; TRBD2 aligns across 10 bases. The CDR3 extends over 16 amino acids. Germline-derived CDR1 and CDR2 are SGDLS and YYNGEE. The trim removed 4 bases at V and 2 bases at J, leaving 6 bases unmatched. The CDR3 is CASSSRLAGAYNEQFF. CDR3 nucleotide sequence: TGTGCCAGCAGCTCTAGACTAGCGGGTGCCTACAATGAGCAGTTCTTC.

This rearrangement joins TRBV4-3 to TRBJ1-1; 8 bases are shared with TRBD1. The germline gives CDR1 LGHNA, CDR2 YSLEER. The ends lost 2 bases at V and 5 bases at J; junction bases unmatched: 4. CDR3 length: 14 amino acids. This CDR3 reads CASSQQGAQTEAFF. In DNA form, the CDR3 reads TGCGCCAGCAGCCAACAGGGGGCTCAAACTGAAGCTTTCTTT.

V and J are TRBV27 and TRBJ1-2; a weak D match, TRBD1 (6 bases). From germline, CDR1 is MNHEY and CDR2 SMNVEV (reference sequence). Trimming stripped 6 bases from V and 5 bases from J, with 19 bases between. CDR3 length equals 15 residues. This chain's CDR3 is CASSLKATGTYGYTF. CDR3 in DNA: TGTGCCAGCAGCCTCAAGGCGACAGGCACTTATGGCTACACCTTC.

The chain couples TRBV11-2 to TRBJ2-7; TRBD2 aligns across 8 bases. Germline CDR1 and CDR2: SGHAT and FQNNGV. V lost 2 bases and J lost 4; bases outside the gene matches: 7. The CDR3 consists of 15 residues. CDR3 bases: TGTGCCAGCAGCTTATACGGGACTAGTGGGTACGAGCAGTACTTC. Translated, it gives CASSLYGTSGYEQYF. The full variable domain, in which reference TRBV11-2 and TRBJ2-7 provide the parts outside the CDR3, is EAGVAQSPRYKIIEKRQSVAFWCNPISGHATLYWYQQILGQGPKLLIQFQNNGVVDDSQLPKDRFSAERLKGVDSTLKIQPAKLEDSAVYLCASSLYGTSGYEQYFGPGTRLTVT.

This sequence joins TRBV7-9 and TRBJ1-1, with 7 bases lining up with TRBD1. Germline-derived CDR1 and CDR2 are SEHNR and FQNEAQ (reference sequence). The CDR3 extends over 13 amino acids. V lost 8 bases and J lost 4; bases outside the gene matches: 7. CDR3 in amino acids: CASAQGGGTEAFF. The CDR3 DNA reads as TGTGCCAGCGCCCAGGGGGGTGGCACTGAAGCTTTCTTT.